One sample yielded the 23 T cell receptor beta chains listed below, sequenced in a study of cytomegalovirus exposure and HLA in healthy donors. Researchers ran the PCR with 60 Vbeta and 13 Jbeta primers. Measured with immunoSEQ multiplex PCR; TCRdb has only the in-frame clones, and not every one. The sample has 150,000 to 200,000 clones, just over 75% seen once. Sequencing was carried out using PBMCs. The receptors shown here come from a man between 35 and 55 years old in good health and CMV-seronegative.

CDR3 region: CSVEPTGSSYNEQFF. The CDR3 DNA reads TGCAGCGTTGAACCCACAGGCTCTTCCTACAATGAGCAGTTCTTC. The chain combines TRBV29-1 with TRBJ2-1, with D tentatively TRBD1 (5 bases). Trimming took 2 bases from V and 1 from J, leaving 12 bases between them. This CDR3 contains 15 residues. Germline V gene lookup returns CDR1 SQVTM and CDR2 ANQGSEA.

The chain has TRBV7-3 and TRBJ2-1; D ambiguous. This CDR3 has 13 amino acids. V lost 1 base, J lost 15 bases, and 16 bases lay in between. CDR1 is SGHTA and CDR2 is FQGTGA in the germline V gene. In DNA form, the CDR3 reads TGTGCCAGCAGCTTAATAGGTCAAGGCGGTCTGTTCTTC. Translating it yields CASSLIGQGGLFF.

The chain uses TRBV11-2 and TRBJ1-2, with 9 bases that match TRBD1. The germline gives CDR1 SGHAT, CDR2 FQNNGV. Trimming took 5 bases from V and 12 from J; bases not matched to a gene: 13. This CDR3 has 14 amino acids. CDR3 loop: CASSPGTGSTGHTF. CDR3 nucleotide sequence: TGTGCCAGCAGCCCCGGGACAGGGTCGACGGGTCACACCTTC.

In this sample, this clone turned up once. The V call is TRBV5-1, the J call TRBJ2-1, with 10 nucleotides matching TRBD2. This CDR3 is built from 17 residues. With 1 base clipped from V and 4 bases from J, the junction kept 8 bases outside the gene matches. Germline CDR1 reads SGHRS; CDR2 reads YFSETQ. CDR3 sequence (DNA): TGCGCCAGCAGCTTGTACCCCACTAGCGGGAATTACAATGAGCAGTTCTTC. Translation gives CASSLYPTSGNYNEQFF.

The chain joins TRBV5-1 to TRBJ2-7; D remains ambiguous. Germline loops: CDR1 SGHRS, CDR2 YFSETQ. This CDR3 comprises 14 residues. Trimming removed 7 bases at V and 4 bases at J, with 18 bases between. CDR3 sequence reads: CASEYSTGSYEQYF. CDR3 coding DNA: TGCGCCAGCGAATACAGCACCGGTTCGTACGAGCAGTACTTC.

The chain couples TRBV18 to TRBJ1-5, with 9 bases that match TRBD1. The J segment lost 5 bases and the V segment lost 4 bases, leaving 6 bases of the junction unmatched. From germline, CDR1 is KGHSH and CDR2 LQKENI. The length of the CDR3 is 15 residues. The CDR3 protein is CASSLDRGGHQPQHF. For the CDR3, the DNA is TGTGCCAGCTCACTGGACAGGGGAGGACATCAGCCCCAGCATTTT.

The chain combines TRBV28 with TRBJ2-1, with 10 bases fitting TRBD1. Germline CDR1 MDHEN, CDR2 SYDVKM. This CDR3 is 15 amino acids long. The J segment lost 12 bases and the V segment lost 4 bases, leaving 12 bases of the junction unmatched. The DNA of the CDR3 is TGTGCCAGCAGTTCCCCCTTAGGACAGGGGGATTCGCAGTTCTTC. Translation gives CASSSPLGQGDSQFF.

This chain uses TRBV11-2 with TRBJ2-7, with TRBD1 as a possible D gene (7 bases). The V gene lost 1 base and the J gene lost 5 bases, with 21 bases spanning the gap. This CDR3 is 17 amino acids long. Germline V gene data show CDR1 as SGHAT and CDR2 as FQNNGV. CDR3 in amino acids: CASSLVLRSRGVHEQYF. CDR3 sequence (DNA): TGTGCCAGCAGCTTAGTACTTAGGAGCAGGGGGGTCCACGAGCAGTACTTC.

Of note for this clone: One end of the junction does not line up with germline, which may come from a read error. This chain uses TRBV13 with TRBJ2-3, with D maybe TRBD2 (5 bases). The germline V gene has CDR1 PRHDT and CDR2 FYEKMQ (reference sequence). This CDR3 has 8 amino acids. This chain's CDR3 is CASSLEDF. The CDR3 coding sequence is TGTGCCAGCAGCTTGGAGGACTTT.

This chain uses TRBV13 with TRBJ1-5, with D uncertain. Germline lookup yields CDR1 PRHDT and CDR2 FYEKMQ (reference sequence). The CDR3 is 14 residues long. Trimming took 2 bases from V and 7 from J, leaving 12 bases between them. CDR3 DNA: TGTGCCAGCAGCTTACGCCGCGGGCGGCAGCCCCAGCATTTT. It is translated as CASSLRRGRQPQHF.

CDR3 protein: CASSYSDTQYF. The CDR3 nucleotides read TGTGCCAGCAGTTATTCAGATACGCAGTATTTT. The V gene is TRBV25-1, the J gene TRBJ2-3; D is uncertain. The V gene's germline CDR1 is MGHDK and CDR2 SYGVNS. V was pared by 5 bases and J by 4 bases, with 4 bases between. CDR3 size: 11 residues.

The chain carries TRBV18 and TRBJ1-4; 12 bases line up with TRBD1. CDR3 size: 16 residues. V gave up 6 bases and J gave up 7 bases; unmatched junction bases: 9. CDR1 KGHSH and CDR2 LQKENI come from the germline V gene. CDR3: CASSGTGGRIVEKLFF. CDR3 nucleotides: TGTGCCAGCTCCGGGACAGGGGGCCGTATAGTTGAAAAACTGTTTTTT.

CDR3 in amino acids: CAIIQGAGNTGELFF. The CDR3 nucleotides read TGTGCCATTATACAGGGGGCAGGTAACACCGGGGAGCTGTTTTTT. The V gene is TRBV21-1, the J gene TRBJ2-2; the table's D gene call, TRBD1, was not cross checked with the DNA. TRBV21-1 is a known pseudogene. The CDR3 spans 15 residues.

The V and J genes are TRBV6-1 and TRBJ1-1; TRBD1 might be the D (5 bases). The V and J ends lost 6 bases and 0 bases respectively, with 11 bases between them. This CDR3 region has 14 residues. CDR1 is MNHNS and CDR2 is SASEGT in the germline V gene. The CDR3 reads CASRNRFLNTEAFF. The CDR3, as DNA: TGTGCCAGCAGGAACAGGTTTTTGAACACTGAAGCTTTCTTT.

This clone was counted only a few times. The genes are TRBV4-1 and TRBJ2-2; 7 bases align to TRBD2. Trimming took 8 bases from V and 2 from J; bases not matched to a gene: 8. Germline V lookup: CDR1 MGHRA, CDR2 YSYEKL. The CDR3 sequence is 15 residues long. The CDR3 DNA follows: TGCGCCAGCGGGGGGGTCGGCCTTAACACCGGGGAGCTGTTTTTT. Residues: CASGGVGLNTGELFF.

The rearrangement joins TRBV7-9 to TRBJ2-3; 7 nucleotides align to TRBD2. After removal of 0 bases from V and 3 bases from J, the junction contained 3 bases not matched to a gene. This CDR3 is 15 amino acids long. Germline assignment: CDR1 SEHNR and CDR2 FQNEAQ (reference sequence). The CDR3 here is CASSLAAGVTDTQYF. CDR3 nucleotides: TGTGCCAGCAGCTTAGCGGCGGGAGTGACAGATACGCAGTATTTT.

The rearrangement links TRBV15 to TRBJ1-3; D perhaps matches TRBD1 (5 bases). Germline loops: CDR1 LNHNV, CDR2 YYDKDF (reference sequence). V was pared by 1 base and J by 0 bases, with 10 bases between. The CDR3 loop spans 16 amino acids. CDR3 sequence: CATSRGGSLSGNTIYF. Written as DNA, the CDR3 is TGTGCCACCAGCAGAGGGGGCAGTCTCTCTGGAAACACCATATATTTT. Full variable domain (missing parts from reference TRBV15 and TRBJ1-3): DAMVIQNPRYQVTQFGKPVTLSCSQTLNHNVMYWYQQKSSQAPKLLFHYYDKDFNNEADTPDNFQSRRPNTSFCFLDIRSPGLGDTAMYLCATSRGGSLSGNTIYFGEGSWLTVV.

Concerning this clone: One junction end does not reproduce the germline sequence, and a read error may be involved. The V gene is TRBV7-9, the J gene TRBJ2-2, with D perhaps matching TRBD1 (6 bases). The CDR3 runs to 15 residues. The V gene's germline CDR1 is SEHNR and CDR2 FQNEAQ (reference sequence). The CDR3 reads CSSSATGLITGELFF. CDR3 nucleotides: TGTTCCAGCAGCGCAACAGGGCTAATAACCGGGGAGCTGTTTTTT. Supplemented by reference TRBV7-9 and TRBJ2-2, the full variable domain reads DTGVSQNPRHKITKRGQNVTFRCDPISEHNRLYWYRQTLGQGPEFLTYFQNEAQLEKSRLLSDRFSAERPKGSFSTLEIQRTEQGDSAMYLCSSSATGLITGELFFGEGSRLTVL.

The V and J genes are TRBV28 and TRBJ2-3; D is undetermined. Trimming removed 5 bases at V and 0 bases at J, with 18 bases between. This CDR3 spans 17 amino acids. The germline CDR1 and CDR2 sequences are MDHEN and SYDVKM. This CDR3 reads CASSPLGVNPSTDTQYF. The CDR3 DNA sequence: TGTGCCAGCAGTCCCCTAGGCGTCAACCCCAGCACAGATACGCAGTATTTT.

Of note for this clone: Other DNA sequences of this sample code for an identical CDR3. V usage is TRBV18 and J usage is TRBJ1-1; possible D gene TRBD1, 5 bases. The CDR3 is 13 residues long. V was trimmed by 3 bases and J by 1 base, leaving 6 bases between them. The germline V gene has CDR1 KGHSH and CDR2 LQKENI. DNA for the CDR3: TGTGCCAGCTCACCGGGGGGGAACACTGAAGCTTTCTTT. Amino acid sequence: CASSPGGNTEAFF. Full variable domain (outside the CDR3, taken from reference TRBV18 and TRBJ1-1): NAGVMQNPRHLVRRRGQEARLRCSPMKGHSHVYWYRQLPEEGLKFMVYLQKENIIDESGMPKERFSAEFPKEGPSILRIQQVVRGDSAAYFCASSPGGNTEAFFGQGTRLTVV.

The CDR3 loop is CASSVLPGQLCSQPQHF. CDR3 nucleotides: TGTGCCAGCAGCGTGTTACCGGGACAATTATGCTCTCAGCCCCAGCATTTT. The rearrangement links TRBV14 to TRBJ1-5, with D possibly matching TRBD1 (6 bases). The V and J ends lost 5 bases and 6 bases respectively, with 23 bases between them. The germline V gene has CDR1 SGHDN and CDR2 FVKESK. The CDR3 contains 17 residues.

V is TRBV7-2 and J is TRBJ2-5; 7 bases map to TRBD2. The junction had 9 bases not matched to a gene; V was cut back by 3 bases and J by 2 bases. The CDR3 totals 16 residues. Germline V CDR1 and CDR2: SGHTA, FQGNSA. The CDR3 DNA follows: TGTGCCAGCAGCTTTGCCCCTCTAGCGGCGCAAGAGACCCAGTACTTC. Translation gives CASSFAPLAAQETQYF.

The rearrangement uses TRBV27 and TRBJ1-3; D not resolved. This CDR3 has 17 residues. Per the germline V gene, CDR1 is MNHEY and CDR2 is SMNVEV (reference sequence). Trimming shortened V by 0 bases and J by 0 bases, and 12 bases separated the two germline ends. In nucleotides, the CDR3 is TGTGCCAGCAGTTTATCGCCACCGGGATCCTCTGGAAACACCATATATTTT. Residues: CASSLSPPGSSGNTIYF.